Each of the 15 T cell receptor beta chains below was sequenced from the same sample in a study of T-cell memory formation after mild COVID-19. Each CDR3 protein gets one entry after TCRdb re-called the 5' RACE reads with MiXCR. The sample includes approximately 500,000 distinct CDR3 sequences, about 23% of them seen just once. The sample taken for sequencing was PBMCs or a T cell subset sorted from them (not recorded which). The source is an adult woman who had mild COVID-19 (a few samples of this study predate the infection). Cell type and time point are not known.

This clonotype was observed a few times. The chain uses TRBV5-1 and TRBJ2-1; D unclear. Germline lookup yields CDR1 SGHRS and CDR2 YFSETQ. V lost 7 bases, J lost 10 bases, and 15 bases lay in between. This CDR3 spans 12 amino acids. The DNA of the CDR3 is TGCGCCAGCTTAGGTCTGGGTAAAGAGCAGTTCTTC. Amino acids: CASLGLGKEQFF.

This clonotype occurred a few times. The chain uses TRBV19 and TRBJ1-1; no definite D call. Looked up from germline, CDR1 is LNHDA and CDR2 is SQIVND (reference sequence). Trimming took 4 bases from V and 3 from J, leaving 21 bases between them. This CDR3 region has 17 residues. The CDR3 here is CASSTNRPTVADTEAFF. Here the CDR3 DNA reads TGTGCCAGTAGTACCAACCGTCCTACAGTGGCTGACACTGAAGCTTTCTTT.

This clonotype turned up a few times. The chain is built from TRBV2 and TRBJ2-7; 12 bases are a match to TRBD2. The CDR3 covers 15 residues. V shed 5 bases, J shed 3 bases, and the junction held 5 bases outside the gene matches. Germline CDR1 SNHLY, CDR2 FYNNEI. CDR3 region: CASSSGLAGIYEQYF. The CDR3 coding sequence is TGTGCCAGCAGTTCCGGACTAGCGGGAATCTACGAGCAGTACTTC.

The chain employs TRBV29-1 and TRBJ2-3; 7 bases agree with TRBD1. The V segment lost 5 bases and the J segment 2 bases; nucleotides outside the gene matches: 4. CDR3 length: 13 residues. Germline lookup yields CDR1 SQVTM and CDR2 ANQGSEA. The DNA of the CDR3 is TGCAGCGTTTACACAGGGGACACAGATACGCAGTATTTT. Translation gives CSVYTGDTDTQYF.

The chain recombines TRBV6-2 or TRBV6-3 with TRBJ2-7; D remains unclear. Germline CDR1 and CDR2: MNHEY and SVGEGT. This CDR3 has 13 residues. The V end was cut by 6 bases, the J end by 0 bases, with 9 bases between. The CDR3 bases are TGTGCCAGCAGGCGGTGGAGCTCCTACGAGCAGTACTTC. Translated, it gives CASRRWSSYEQYF.

This clonotype was seen a few times. V is TRBV3-1 and J is TRBJ2-1, with D possibly matching TRBD1 (5 bases). Deletions cut 3 bases from V and 6 bases from J, with 15 bases between. Germline-derived CDR1 and CDR2 are LGHDT and YNNKEL (reference sequence). The CDR3 loop spans 15 amino acids. The CDR3 DNA sequence: TGTGCCAGCAGCCATGACGAAGACAGATTCAATGAGCAGTTCTTC. It translates to CASSHDEDRFNEQFF.

This rearrangement joins TRBV20-1 to TRBJ1-5; a possible D gene is TRBD1 (6 bases). The V end lost 3 bases, the J end lost 3 bases, and 9 bases lay between the germline ends. The CDR3 is 13 residues long. Germline values: CDR1 DFQATT, CDR2 SNEGSKA (reference sequence). CDR3 residues: CSASRDINQPQHF. CDR3 nucleotides: TGCAGTGCTAGCCGGGACATCAATCAGCCCCAGCATTTT.

V gene TRBV7-9 combines with J gene TRBJ2-5; D unresolved. Trimming removed 7 bases from V and 1 base from J, with 10 bases in between. This CDR3 has 13 residues. Germline values: CDR1 SEHNR, CDR2 FQNEAQ (reference sequence). The CDR3 DNA sequence: TGTGCCAGCACCTCAGAATTCCAAGAGACCCAGTACTTC. Amino acid sequence: CASTSEFQETQYF.

This clonotype was picked up a small number of times. The rearrangement uses TRBV5-5 and TRBJ2-1; D not resolved. This CDR3 comprises 14 residues. The germline CDR1 and CDR2 sequences are SGHKS and YYEKEE (reference sequence). V lost 4 bases and J 7 bases, leaving 15 bases between the germline ends. For the CDR3, the DNA is TGTGCCAGCAGCGGGGTTCCAGGACCGAATGAGCAGTTCTTC. It yields the protein CASSGVPGPNEQFF.

The gene calls are TRBV4-2 and TRBJ2-3; 7 bases map to TRBD1. V lost 0 bases, J lost 3 bases, and 6 bases stayed unmatched. Germline values: CDR1 LGHNA, CDR2 YNFKEQ. The CDR3 runs 16 residues. In nucleotides, the CDR3 is TGTGCCAGCAGCCAAGACCGGGACAGTTTTACAGATACGCAGTATTTT. Translated: CASSQDRDSFTDTQYF.

This clonotype has a count of ten or more. The chain employs TRBV12-3 or TRBV12-4 and TRBJ2-1, with TRBD1 as a possible D gene (6 bases). V was trimmed by 2 bases and J by 2 bases, leaving 13 bases between them. The CDR3 spans 16 residues. CDR3 sequence: CASSLPGQGTYNEQFF. The CDR3 DNA sequence: TGTGCCAGCAGTTTACCCGGCCAGGGGACCTACAATGAGCAGTTCTTC.

This clonotype occurred once. The chain uses TRBV28 and TRBJ2-1; D ambiguous. Germline lookup yields CDR1 MDHEN and CDR2 SYDVKM. This CDR3 spans 13 amino acids. V dropped 10 bases and J dropped 0 bases, with 10 bases sitting between them. The CDR3 region has the DNA TGTGCCACCTCAGCTGGCTCCTACAATGAGCAGTTCTTC. Residues: CATSAGSYNEQFF.

This chain links TRBV18 with TRBJ2-3; D gene unclear. Germline CDR1 reads KGHSH; CDR2 reads LQKENI. Trimming shortened V by 3 bases and J by 4 bases, and 5 bases separated the two germline ends. The CDR3 runs to 12 residues. CDR3 loop: CASSPEPDTQYF. The CDR3 bases are TGTGCCAGCTCACCTGAACCAGATACGCAGTATTTT.

The chain is built from TRBV11-2 and TRBJ2-7; D may be TRBD1 (5 bases). The V and J ends lost 5 bases and 3 bases respectively, with 14 bases between them. Germline-derived CDR1 and CDR2 are SGHAT and FQNNGV. CDR3 length: 14 residues. CDR3 residues: CASSPSGLLYEQYF. In nucleotides, the CDR3 is TGTGCCAGCAGCCCGTCAGGGCTCCTCTACGAGCAGTACTTC. The full variable domain, with the rest looked up from reference TRBV11-2 and TRBJ2-7, is EAGVAQSPRYKIIEKRQSVAFWCNPISGHATLYWYQQILGQGPKLLIQFQNNGVVDDSQLPKDRFSAERLKGVDSTLKIQPAKLEDSAVYLCASSPSGLLYEQYFGPGTRLTVT.

CDR3 region: CATSRTGTALTNEKLFF. In nucleotides, the CDR3 is TGTGCCACCAGCAGGACCGGGACGGCCTTGACGAATGAAAAACTGTTTTTT. The V gene is TRBV15, the J gene TRBJ1-4; maybe TRBD1 (5 bases). This CDR3 has 17 residues. The V end lost 3 bases, the J end lost 5 bases, and 19 bases lay between the germline ends. In germline, CDR1 is LNHNV, CDR2 YYDKDF (reference sequence).